This TCR beta chain emerged from a study of HIV-infected patients and healthy controls. Whole-study findings and limits: In HIV-infected patients, the apparent post-therapy Gini index recovery did not replicate in size-matched data.

All unsorted peripheral T cells were captured because whole blood was used without fractionation. Alpha and beta constant-region primers primed reverse transcription of about 500 ng RNA. Alpha and beta chain libraries were made separately by chain-specific third strand synthesis with multiplexing indices. One primer pair amplified all rearrangements per chain; each cDNA got molecular barcodes. MiXCR was run by TCRdb on the 5' RACE reads, yielding one entry per CDR3 protein. The table has 12,000 to 15,000 distinct CDR3 sequences, 9.9% seen once. Germline V CDR1 and CDR2: SGHNT, YYREEE (reference sequence). V lost 0 bases to trimming and J lost 4 bases; unmatched junction nucleotides: 11. The CDR3 has 18 amino acids. This clonotype is classed as medium-sized. The target antigen is unknown.

This clonotype was sampled from an adult in good health. What was sequenced was blood. V is TRBV5-4 and J is TRBJ2-3, with 10 bases fitting TRBD2. CDR3 DNA: TGTGCCAGCAGCTTGGACCTACCGGGACTAGCGTCTCCAGATACGCAGTATTTT. Translation: CASSLDLPGLASPDTQYF.